Below are 18 T cell receptor beta chains sequenced from a single sample in a study of T cell changes during pregnancy in multiple sclerosis (dated by TCRdb to about 2019). The receptor library was made with the immunoSEQ multiplex PCR assay. TCRdb mirrors the immuneACCESS table, restricted to in-frame sequences. Some clones are absent from its copies; in checked studies, under half trace to an unresolved V gene, and the reason for the others is unknown. In this sample the table shows roughly 60,000 clones, 70% to 90% of which occur a single time. The top ten clones comprise just under 0.6% of the sample. The sample was CD4+ T cells from peripheral blood mononuclear cells, taken in the first trimester of pregnancy. These receptors were collected from a female donor with multiple sclerosis, enrolled in a pregnancy study.

Regarding this clone: Additional DNA sequences in this sample encode the identical CDR3. The V and J genes are TRBV7-9 and TRBJ2-5; 12 bases line up with TRBD2. Looked up from germline, CDR1 is SEHNR and CDR2 is FQNEAQ (reference sequence). J lost 2 bases, V lost 2 bases, and 0 bases had no gene match. The length of the CDR3 is 15 residues. CDR3 region: CASSLLAGGQETQYF. The CDR3 region has the DNA TGTGCCAGCAGCTTACTAGCGGGGGGGCAAGAGACCCAGTACTTC. The whole variable domain, remainder taken from reference TRBV7-9 and TRBJ2-5, is DTGVSQNPRHKITKRGQNVTFRCDPISEHNRLYWYRQTLGQGPEFLTYFQNEAQLEKSRLLSDRFSAERPKGSFSTLEIQRTEQGDSAMYLCASSLLAGGQETQYFGPGTRLLVL.

The chain recombines TRBV6-1 with TRBJ2-1; TRBD2 might be the D (6 bases). Germline assignment: CDR1 MNHNS and CDR2 SASEGT. The CDR3 totals 18 residues. The V end was cut by 5 bases, the J end by 4 bases, with 24 bases between. The CDR3 loop reads CASSQGTPGLARYNEQFF. In DNA form, the CDR3 reads TGTGCCAGCAGTCAAGGGACCCCCGGGCTAGCGAGATACAATGAGCAGTTCTTC.

The chain recombines TRBV6-1 with TRBJ2-3; TRBD1 matches at 7 bases. The CDR3 consists of 15 residues. Losses at the gene ends were 3 bases for V and 4 bases for J; bases not matched to a gene: 7. Germline V gene sequence: CDR1 MNHNS, CDR2 SASEGT. The CDR3 spells CASSEIFTGADTQYF. The CDR3 nucleotides read TGTGCCAGCAGTGAGATTTTTACAGGGGCAGATACGCAGTATTTT.

There are a few counts of this clone. The gene calls are TRBV5-6 and TRBJ1-4, with unresolved D. CDR3 length equals 15 residues. Germline V gives CDR1 SGHDT, CDR2 YYEEEE. The ends were cut back, 2 bases at V and 5 bases at J, with 13 bases in the middle. CDR3 in DNA: TGTGCCAGCAGCTTTTCCCCAACGGGAAATGAAAAACTGTTTTTT. Translating gives CASSFSPTGNEKLFF. The entire variable domain, with the rest obtained from reference TRBV5-6 and TRBJ1-4, is as follows: DAGVTQSPTHLIKTRGQQVTLRCSPKSGHDTVSWYQQALGQGPQFIFQYYEEEERQRGNFPDRFSGHQFPNYSSELNVNALLLGDSALYLCASSFSPTGNEKLFFGSGTQLSVL.

The rearrangement joins TRBV6-5 to TRBJ2-1; D is possibly TRBD1 (6 bases). From germline, CDR1 is MNHEY and CDR2 SVGAGI. Trimming stripped 3 bases from V and 6 bases from J, with 9 bases between. CDR3 length equals 13 residues. CDR3 residues: CASSYVGGNEQFF. The CDR3 nucleotides read TGTGCCAGCAGTTATGTAGGGGGCAATGAGCAGTTCTTC.

CDR3 amino acids: CASGLPQTWELNIQYF. For the CDR3, the DNA is TGTGCTAGTGGTTTGCCGCAGACTTGGGAGCTAAACATTCAGTACTTC. The chain joins TRBV12-5 to TRBJ2-4; possibly TRBD2 for D (5 bases). The CDR3 contains 16 residues. In germline, CDR1 is LGHNT, CDR2 FRNRAP. The germline V and J ends were trimmed by 2 bases and 6 bases, with 17 bases remaining between them.

CDR3 sequence reads: CASRPGDRGDEQYF. CDR3 coding DNA: TGTGCCAGCAGACCGGGGGACAGGGGAGACGAGCAGTACTTC. V usage is TRBV6-1 and J usage is TRBJ2-7; 10 bases fit TRBD1. The CDR3 has 14 residues. Germline V gene sequence: CDR1 MNHNS, CDR2 SASEGT. J lost 5 bases, V lost 6 bases, and 7 bases had no gene match.

The V and J genes are TRBV30 and TRBJ2-7, with D unresolved. The CDR3 is 13 amino acids. Germline V gene lookup returns CDR1 GTSNPN and CDR2 SVGIG (reference sequence). V lost 2 bases, J lost 2 bases, and 10 bases lay in between. CDR3 sequence (DNA): TGTGCCTGGAGTACTTACCAGGCCTACGAGCAGTACTTC. It encodes CAWSTYQAYEQYF.

This chain connects TRBV7-2 to TRBJ2-3, with 12 bases aligning to TRBD2. The V and J ends lost 3 bases and 4 bases, in that order; junction bases with no gene match: 11. The CDR3 totals 18 residues. The germline V gene has CDR1 SGHTA and CDR2 FQGNSA. Here the CDR3 reads CASSFPPPSGGAADTQYF. The CDR3 nucleotides read TGTGCCAGCAGCTTCCCCCCTCCTAGCGGGGGGGCTGCAGATACGCAGTATTTT. The full variable domain, rest sourced from reference TRBV7-2 and TRBJ2-3, is GAGVSQSPSNKVTEKGKDVELRCDPISGHTALYWYRQSLGQGLEFLIYFQGNSAPDKSGLPSDRFSAERTGGSVSTLTIQRTQQEDSAVYLCASSFPPPSGGAADTQYFGPGTRLTVL.

This clone occurred a few times. This sequence joins TRBV30 and TRBJ1-2; 7 bases align to TRBD1. This CDR3 comprises 14 residues. Germline trimming cut 3 bases from V and 7 bases from J; bases unmatched to any gene: 11. The germline CDR1 and CDR2 sequences are GTSNPN and SVGIG (reference sequence). CDR3 residues: CAWRRGLGSSGYTF. The CDR3 DNA follows: TGTGCCTGGAGAAGGGGGCTGGGATCTTCTGGCTACACCTTC. The complete variable domain, with remaining parts taken from reference TRBV30 and TRBJ1-2, reads SQTIHQWPATLVQPVGSPLSLECTVEGTSNPNLYWYRQAAGRGLQLLFYSVGIGQISSEVPQNLSASRPQDRQFILSSKKLLLSDSGFYLCAWRRGLGSSGYTFGSGTRLTVV.

In DNA, the CDR3 is TGTGCCAGCAGTCGTCCCGGGACAGGGATCCCCCCCGTGATGAACACTGAAGCTTTCTTT. Its protein is CASSRPGTGIPPVMNTEAFF. The chain couples TRBV2 to TRBJ1-1; 9 bases are a match to TRBD1. V lost 5 bases, J lost 0 bases, and 19 bases stayed unmatched. Germline CDR1 is SNHLY and CDR2 is FYNNEI. CDR3 length: 20 residues.

This clone occurred once. The chain carries TRBV4-1 and TRBJ2-5, with D possibly matching TRBD2 (6 bases). Germline values: CDR1 MGHRA, CDR2 YSYEKL. The V gene lost 0 bases and the J gene lost 1 base, with 12 bases spanning the gap. This CDR3 region has 16 residues. The CDR3 sequence: CASSQEGRSGQETQYF. The CDR3 nucleotides are TGCGCCAGCAGCCAAGAAGGCCGTAGCGGCCAAGAGACCCAGTACTTC.

The chain uses TRBV28 and TRBJ2-7; TRBD1 aligns across 8 bases. Germline V gives CDR1 MDHEN, CDR2 SYDVKM. The CDR3 sequence is 15 residues long. V lost 5 bases and J lost 2; bases outside the gene matches: 8. The CDR3 loop reads CASSLRQGRTYEQYF. The CDR3 DNA sequence: TGTGCCAGCAGTCTTCGACAGGGGCGAACCTACGAGCAGTACTTC.

The chain has TRBV7-3 and TRBJ2-3, with 8 nucleotides matching TRBD2. The germline V gene has CDR1 SGHTA and CDR2 FQGTGA. With V trimmed by 3 bases and J by 6 bases, 8 bases remained unmatched. CDR3 length: 15 residues. CDR3 sequence reads: CASSFAGLAKDTQYF. For the CDR3, the DNA is TGTGCCAGCAGCTTCGCTGGACTAGCAAAGGATACGCAGTATTTT.

This chain uses TRBV5-4 with TRBJ2-2, with D perhaps TRBD2 (5 bases). The CDR3 is 14 amino acids. Trimming pared 3 bases from V and 7 bases from J, leaving 13 bases between. The germline V gene has CDR1 SGHNT and CDR2 YYREEE (reference sequence). CDR3 DNA: TGTGCCAGCAGCTCCGTTGGGGAGAACGGGGAGCTGTTTTTT. Protein: CASSSVGENGELFF.

The chain carries TRBV6-4 and TRBJ2-1; perhaps TRBD2 as D (6 bases). Deletions cut 4 bases from V and 1 base from J, with 11 bases between. The CDR3 extends over 15 amino acids. Germline V lookup: CDR1 MRHNA, CDR2 SNTAGT. The CDR3 reads CASSVDGTSYNEQFF. CDR3 coding DNA: TGTGCCAGCAGTGTCGACGGGACTTCCTACAATGAGCAGTTCTTC.

The chain has TRBV18 and TRBJ1-1; no definite D call. Trimming took 5 bases from V and 6 from J, leaving 7 bases between them. Germline V gene sequence: CDR1 KGHSH, CDR2 LQKENI. The CDR3 sequence is 11 residues long. CDR3: CASSTQAEAFF. The CDR3, as DNA: TGTGCCAGCTCAACCCAGGCTGAAGCTTTCTTT.

J is TRBJ2-2 and V is TRBV10-3; no reliable D call. The germline V gene encodes CDR1 ENHRY and CDR2 SYGVKD. This CDR3 has 14 amino acids. V was shortened by 4 bases and J by 0 bases, with 6 bases between the two germline ends. For the CDR3, the DNA is TGTGCCATCAGTGCAGTGACGAACACCGGGGAGCTGTTTTTT. Amino acid sequence: CAISAVTNTGELFF.